The sequence of this T cell receptor (beta chain) was determined in a study of CD8+ T cells in alopecia areata. Investigators isolated RNA and reverse transcribed it into cDNA to act as the sequencing template. The data were produced by immunoSEQ multiplex PCR, yet TCRdb's version contains in-frame clones alone and is incomplete. The table records more than 95,000 clones, around 64% of them present only once. CDR1 and CDR2 from the germline V gene are SGHAT and FQNNGV. V shed 1 base and J shed 7 bases, with 7 bases lying between them. The CDR3 has 12 amino acids. This clone was detected only once. Input material: CD4+ T cells sorted from blood. The sequence derives from a human donor in good health. The chain combines TRBV11-2 with TRBJ1-2; no definite D call. The CDR3 nucleotides are TGTGCCAGCAGCTTAGGGGCGACTGGCTACACCTTC. Translating gives CASSLGATGYTF.